This TCR beta chain is drawn from a study of PD-L1 blockade in urothelial cancer. Across the study: Among blood samples, the median T cell count was around 150,000.

There are 15 residues in the CDR3. Trimming at V came to 7 bases and at J to 1 base, leaving 4 bases not matched to a gene. CDR1 SGHTA and CDR2 FQGNSA come from the germline V gene. This table comes from immunoSEQ multiplex PCR, and its TCRdb copy is limited to in-frame clones, with some not included. The sample carries just under 45,000 clones, 88% recorded once. The sample was PBMCs, taken around atezolizumab (anti-PD-L1) treatment. The clonotype comes from a woman between 55 and 75 years old with urothelial cancer. The chain links TRBV7-2 to TRBJ2-2, with 9 bases matching TRBD2. CDR3 residues: CASMGGRGNTGELFF. The CDR3 DNA follows: TGTGCCAGCATGGGCGGGAGGGGGAACACCGGGGAGCTGTTTTTT.